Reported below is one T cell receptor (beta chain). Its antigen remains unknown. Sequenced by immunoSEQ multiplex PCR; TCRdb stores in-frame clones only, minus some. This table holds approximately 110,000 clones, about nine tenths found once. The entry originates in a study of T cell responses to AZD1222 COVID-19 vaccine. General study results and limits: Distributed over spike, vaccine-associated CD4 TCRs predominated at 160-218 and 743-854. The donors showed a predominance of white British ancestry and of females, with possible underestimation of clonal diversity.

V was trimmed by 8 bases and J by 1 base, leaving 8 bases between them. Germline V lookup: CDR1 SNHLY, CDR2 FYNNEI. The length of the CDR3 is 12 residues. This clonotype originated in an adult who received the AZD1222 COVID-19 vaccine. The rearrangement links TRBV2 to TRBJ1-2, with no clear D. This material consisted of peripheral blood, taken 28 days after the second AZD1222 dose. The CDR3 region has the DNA TGTGCCAGCGGGCAGGTTAACTATGGCTACACCTTC. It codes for CASGQVNYGYTF. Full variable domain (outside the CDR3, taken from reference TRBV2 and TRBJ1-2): EPEVTQTPSHQVTQMGQEVILRCVPISNHLYFYWYRQILGQKVEFLVSFYNNEISEKSEIFDDQFSVERPDGSNFTLKIRSTKLEDSAMYFCASGQVNYGYTFGSGTRLTVV.